The following is a T cell receptor (beta chain) sequence with its context. The clone's antigen remains unknown. No quality values exist for individual bases; no much larger clone is one base distant. These data belong to a study of shared clonotypes between healthy human individuals (dated by TCRdb to 2018 to 2021). For context, the study as a whole: A few men and a couple of women, aged 18 to 49 years, made up the cohort. Between about 0.85 and 10 billion PBMCs per donor were obtained by leukapheresis. To estimate repertoire size and how much clonotypes are shared between individuals, the study performed deep sequencing of blood TCR repertoires from a few healthy adults. Different laboratories and diverse techniques were used to prepare libraries and sequence TCR repertoires, to increase sequencing depth and limit assay-specific biases. For each donor, CD4 naive and CD4 memory were each run on three plates, CD8 naive on two plates, and CD8 memory on one plate. Overall study outcomes, separate from this receptor: Sampling was restricted to blood, and TCR repertoires in tissue are likely to differ from TCR repertoires in blood. Rarefaction of sorted-subset datasets indicated incomplete sequencing despite the large sequencing depth. Because the study included a small number of donors, the genetic and exposure-history diversity represented was limited. Estimated clonotype richness was generally larger for naive than for memory subsets. Pairwise subsampling led to the expectation that sequencing depth would affect the degree of clonotype sharing among donors. Compared with non-shared clonotypes, clonotypes shared by all four sorted-subset donors had higher generation probabilities. Around 5.4% of naive CD4, around 4% of naive CD8, approximately 2.2% of memory CD4, and approximately 0.39% of memory CD8 clonotypes were shared across several donors.

Using the deep immunoSEQ assay, TCR CDR3 regions were amplified from genomic DNA by multiplex PCR. Extracted genomic DNA from each cell subset was spread evenly across all wells of several immunoSEQ 96-well plates, with each plate serving as a replicate. For sorted subsets, each replicate PCR was loaded with approximately 0.2 ug genomic DNA, equivalent to approximately 27,000 T cell genomes. The purified libraries were quantified using a Qubit 3.0 fluorometer, sized with a Bioanalyzer 2100, and then quantified again using the KAPA Library Quantification kit. Every immunoSEQ 96-well plate was sequenced on a separate single-read 150-cycle Illumina NextSeq 550 flow cell. The paper's data handling went like this. Because the immunoSEQ output held only junctional sequences and lacked quality scores, the filtering could not match the filtering applied to full-length reads. Sequences were annotated with PyIR, a Python wrapper for IgBLAST v1.9, and V/J genes and CDR3 were assigned using IMGT germline references. Any read was removed if the V/J assignment was weak (E-value above 1e-6), the CDR3 was missing, or the read contained stop codons, out-of-frame junctions, or ambiguous translated residues. V3J clonotypes were defined as sequences sharing the same inferred V gene, J gene, and CDR3 amino acid sequence. To compute the percentage overlap between repertoires, the number of shared unique clonotypes was divided by the size of the smaller repertoire. Richness of each repertoire was evaluated using RTK rarefaction, the Chao1 estimator, and Recon v2.1 estimates of unobserved clonotypes. OLGA was used to compute generation probabilities for all TCRbeta clonotypes that the gDNA method yielded from a handful of donors. The immuneACCESS repertoire file appears here via TCRdb, limited to in-frame rearrangements. These files lack a portion of the clones; in checked studies, under half of the deficit traces to unresolved V genes, and the cause of the others is not known. That table supplies the V and J calls and clone size; D and trimming were determined from the DNA. Within this sample are 1,400,000 or so clones, with roughly 98.5% of them counted one time only. The leading ten clones occupy approximately 0.4% of the sample.

From a lookup of the germline V gene (reference sequence), CDR1 and CDR2 are DFQATT and SNEGSKA. The CDR3 starts with the cysteine, ends with the phenylalanine, and has 10 residues. Just the 30-base CDR3 DNA is kept, in frame starting at base 1. Trimming removed 7 bases from V and 1 base from J, leaving 4 bases between the germline ends. Donors were healthy HIV-negative adults with no recently reported acute infections or vaccinations. Every donor was a Caucasian adult residing in Nashville, Tennessee, USA. CD4+ T cells were enriched through magnetic negative selection, after which naive cells were positively selected on CD45RA and the remaining negative fraction served as the memory subset. Blood was collected by leukapheresis, and PBMCs were isolated by Ficoll-Histopaque density gradient centrifugation and then cryopreserved in liquid nitrogen vapor phase. Analytical flow cytometry was used to check the purity and quantity of each magnetically sorted T cell population. Genomic DNA was isolated from every sorted fraction and measured by UV absorbance on a Nanodrop 2000c.

Sample: naive CD4+ T cells sorted from blood. What this sample's cell subset or site label stands for: CD45RA+ positively selected. The chain was built from TRBV20-1 and TRBJ1-1; the D gene remains uncertain. This TCR derives from a man in his thirties or forties in good health. The DNA reads as follows: TGCAGTGTCTGGAACACTGAAGCTTTCTTT. It translates as CSVWNTEAFF.